The 5 T cell receptor beta chains listed next were all sequenced from one sample in a study of shared clonotypes between healthy human individuals. Assay used: immunoSEQ multiplex PCR; TCRdb lists only in-frame clones, some missing. The sample shows around 480,000 clones, approximately 79% of them seen only once. Sequenced input: PBMCs. These receptor sequences come from a woman aged 40-49 years in good health. Some clones in this sample may be carry-over from other donors' samples.

Remarks on this clone: At one of its ends the junction is not consistent with the germline gene, which may arise from a read error. This rearrangement joins TRBV18 to TRBJ1-1; no clear D. The CDR3 is 10 amino acids. CDR1 and CDR2 from the germline V gene are KGHSH and LQKENI. The CDR3 reads CASSSQKPHF. Written as DNA, the CDR3 is TGTGCCAGCTCATCCCAAAAGCCTCACTTT.

This chain links TRBV11-2 with TRBJ2-1, with TRBD2 matching 15 bases. J was trimmed by 7 bases and V by 2 bases; bases with no gene match: 9. The germline gives CDR1 SGHAT, CDR2 FQNNGV. The CDR3 runs 18 residues. The CDR3 nucleotides read TGTGCCAGCAGCTTACCCCGGACTAGCGGGAGGGCCGTTAATGAGCAGTTCTTC. Translated: CASSLPRTSGRAVNEQFF.

At least ten counts were recorded for this clone. The chain's CDR3 is CASSSPTRSETQYF. In DNA, the CDR3 is TGCGCCAGCAGCTCCCCCACACGATCGGAGACCCAGTACTTC. J is TRBJ2-5 and V is TRBV4-1; no definite D call. The germline gives CDR1 MGHRA, CDR2 YSYEKL. The germline V and J ends were trimmed by 5 bases and 5 bases, with 15 bases remaining between them. The CDR3 runs to 14 residues.

In this sample, this clone turned up a few times. This is likely an artifact of a read error, given a far larger clone one base away. The rearrangement uses TRBV11-2 and TRBJ1-1; D not certain. Germline V gene lookup returns CDR1 SGHAT and CDR2 FQNNGV. V lost 0 bases to trimming and J lost 1 base, with 3 bases between them. The CDR3 is 13 amino acids. CDR3 sequence: CASSLDRNTEAFF. The CDR3 DNA reads as TGTGCCAGCAGCTTAGACAGGAACACTGAAGCTTTCTTT.

This chain joins TRBV30 and TRBJ2-1, with 7 nucleotides matching TRBD1. The CDR3 runs 14 residues. The ends lost 2 bases at V and 3 bases at J; junction bases unmatched: 4. Germline CDR1 reads GTSNPN; CDR2 reads SVGIG (reference sequence). The CDR3 DNA follows: TGTGCCTGGAGTAGAGGGGGCCTCTACAATGAGCAGTTCTTC. The encoded protein is CAWSRGGLYNEQFF.